Following are 14 T cell receptor beta chains from one sample sequenced in a study of blood T cells in healthy people across ages. Together with a sample-barcoded 5' primer, a J-beta primer mix was included in a second PCR lasting about 7 to 12 cycles. In TCRdb, the 5' RACE reads were re-called with MiXCR into one record per CDR3 protein. Among about 1.6 million distinct CDR3 sequences listed, about 31% were seen once. Sequencing input: blood. These receptors were taken from a woman in her 30s in good health.

The V and J genes are TRBV7-6 and TRBJ2-1; 7 bases line up with TRBD2. Germline V lookup: CDR1 SGHVS, CDR2 FNYEAQ. The ends lost 5 bases at V and 11 bases at J; junction bases unmatched: 15. The CDR3 spans 15 residues. CDR3 in DNA: TGTGCCAGCAGCATCGGTCTCGGCGGGAGAACTCAGCAGTTCTTC. Translation gives CASSIGLGGRTQQFF.

Ten or more counts support this clonotype. The chain has TRBV28 and TRBJ2-7; no firm D call. Looked up from germline, CDR1 is MDHEN and CDR2 is SYDVKM. Trimming pared 3 bases from V and 2 bases from J, leaving 8 bases between. This CDR3 is built from 13 residues. The CDR3 nucleotides are TGTGCCAGCAGTTTGACACCCACCTACGAGCAGTACTTC. This gives the protein CASSLTPTYEQYF.

The chain joins TRBV12-3 or TRBV12-4 to TRBJ2-2; possible D gene TRBD2, 6 bases. V shed 5 bases and J shed 10 bases, with 11 bases lying between them. CDR3 length: 12 residues. The CDR3 bases are TGTGCCAGCAGTCCGGGGCGGGAGGAGCTGTTTTTT. This encodes CASSPGREELFF.

On this clonotype itself: A much larger clone is a single base away; this may be a read error. The CDR3 sequence: CSVGRAGNNEQFF. In DNA form, the CDR3 reads TGCAGCGTTGGCAGGGCAGGGAACAATGAGCAGTTCTTC. The gene calls are TRBV29-1 and TRBJ2-1; tentatively, D is TRBD1 (5 bases). Germline lookup yields CDR1 SQVTM and CDR2 ANQGSEA. Between the trimmed V and J ends, which lost 4 bases and 5 bases, there was a span of 12 bases. The CDR3 runs 13 residues.

The table lists this clonotype with a few counts. CDR3 DNA sequence: TGTGCCATCAGTGGCGGAAGCGGGAACTCCTACAATGAGCAGTTCTTC. Its protein product is CAISGGSGNSYNEQFF. The chain joins TRBV10-3 to TRBJ2-1, with 7 nucleotides matching TRBD2. CDR1 ENHRY and CDR2 SYGVKD come from the germline V gene. The CDR3 consists of 16 residues. With V trimmed by 4 bases and J by 0 bases, 6 bases remained unmatched.

The V and J genes are TRBV29-1 and TRBJ1-2, with 9 positions matching TRBD1. CDR1 is SQVTM and CDR2 is ANQGSEA in the germline V gene. V dropped 5 bases and J dropped 7; count of bases not matched to a gene: 8. The CDR3 extends over 13 amino acids. CDR3: CSVPGQGLGGYTF. CDR3 DNA: TGCAGCGTTCCGGGACAGGGCCTTGGTGGCTACACCTTC. The full variable domain, completed using reference TRBV29-1 and TRBJ1-2, is SAVISQKPSRDICQRGTSLTIQCQVDSQVTMMFWYRQQPGQSLTLIATANQGSEATYESGFVIDKFPISRPNLTFSTLTVSNMSPEDSSIYLCSVPGQGLGGYTFGSGTRLTVV.

V and J are TRBV20-1 and TRBJ2-3, with D uncertain. There are 16 residues in the CDR3. Trimming left V 6 bases short and J 1 base short, with 20 bases between. The germline CDR1 and CDR2 sequences are DFQATT and SNEGSKA (reference sequence). The DNA of the CDR3 is TGCAGTGCCACAGCAGACACGATCACCGGCACAGATACGCAGTATTTT. Translated: CSATADTITGTDTQYF.

Note on this clonotype: Relative to the germline gene, one junction end is altered; a read error may explain this. This rearrangement joins TRBV20-1 to TRBJ2-5; 12 bases map to TRBD2. The J call may be in error: the DNA end matches TRBJ2-1 better. The length of the CDR3 is 14 residues. Germline V lookup: CDR1 DFQATT, CDR2 SNEGSKA (reference sequence). CDR3 protein: CGAILAGGQETQFF. CDR3 in DNA: TGCGGTGCAATACTAGCGGGGGGCCAAGAGACCCAGTTCTTC.

This clonotype was counted only a few times. The chain is built from TRBV5-5 and TRBJ1-2; tentative D call: TRBD1 (5 bases). Per the germline V gene, CDR1 is SGHKS and CDR2 is YYEKEE (reference sequence). The CDR3 is 15 residues long. Trimming removed 1 base at V and 0 bases at J, with 10 bases between. The CDR3 region has the DNA TGTGCCAGCAGCTTGCACAGGCAAACTAACTATGGCTACACCTTC. Protein: CASSLHRQTNYGYTF.

As to this clonotype: A read error may account for a junction end that differs from germline. The chain links TRBV7-9 to TRBJ2-5, with TRBD2 matching over 8 bases. There are 17 residues in the CDR3. Looked up from germline, CDR1 is SEHNR and CDR2 is FQNEAQ (reference sequence). In DNA form, the CDR3 reads TGTGCCAGCAACTTAGGGCTTAGCGGGACCGACCAAGAGACCCAGTACTTC. Translation gives CASNLGLSGTDQETQYF. Combining the CDR3 with reference TRBV7-9 and TRBJ2-5 gives the whole variable domain DTGVSQNPRHKITKRGQNVTFRCDPISEHNRLYWYRQTLGQGPEFLTYFQNEAQLEKSRLLSDRFSAERPKGSFSTLEIQRTEQGDSAMYLCASNLGLSGTDQETQYFGPGTRLLVL.

This clonotype was observed a handful of times. The chain carries TRBV7-3 and TRBJ1-6; 7 bases fit TRBD1. The CDR3 is 15 amino acids. Trimming took 5 bases from V and 8 from J; bases not matched to a gene: 9. Germline values: CDR1 SGHTA, CDR2 FQGTGA. CDR3 nucleotide sequence: TGTGCCAGCAGCCGAATCGACAGGGCGGATTCACCCCTCCACTTT. Its protein product is CASSRIDRADSPLHF.

The V gene is TRBV27, the J gene TRBJ2-3, with 7 bases aligning to TRBD1. The trim removed 5 bases at V and 2 bases at J, leaving 10 bases unmatched. This CDR3 spans 16 amino acids. Per the germline V gene, CDR1 is MNHEY and CDR2 is SMNVEV (reference sequence). The CDR3 spells CASSPQTGVTTDTQYF. The DNA of the CDR3 is TGTGCCAGCAGTCCCCAAACAGGGGTCACCACAGATACGCAGTATTTT.

V and J are TRBV4-2 and TRBJ2-7; a possible D gene is TRBD1 (5 bases). Germline V gene sequence: CDR1 LGHNA, CDR2 YNFKEQ. This CDR3 comprises 14 residues. V gave up 0 bases and J gave up 12 bases, with 18 bases separating them. CDR3 sequence reads: CASSQDPQGVRTYF. The CDR3 region has the DNA TGTGCCAGCAGCCAAGATCCGCAGGGTGTTAGGACGTACTTC.

On this clonotype itself: One junction end disagrees with the germline gene, perhaps due to a read error. The chain joins TRBV11-1 to TRBJ2-6, with a tentative D call TRBD1 (6 bases). This CDR3 contains 18 residues. The germline V gene encodes CDR1 SGHAT and CDR2 FQDESV (reference sequence). CDR3 protein: CASSLRDKLSSGTNVLTF. CDR3 in DNA: TGTGCCAGCAGCCTACGGGACAAGCTCTCATCTGGGACCAACGTCCTGACTTTC.